These T cell receptor beta chains were read from a single sample in a study of blood T cell repertoires in COVID-19. TCRdb's copy holds only in-frame clones and misses some; the assay was immunoSEQ multiplex PCR. The repertoire has about 280,000 clones, approximately 86% of them found once; the top ten carry around 13%. The sample taken for sequencing was peripheral blood. The receptors shown here come from a woman aged 70-85 years with COVID-19, enrolled during active disease. CDR3s include the opening cysteine and the closing phenylalanine or tryptophan. The D gene is left open where the match is weak. Expanded clones get a size class; other rows say once, few or many, or leave the size out.

TRBV7-3	TRBJ2-5	NA	TRBD2	TGTGCCAGCAGCTTAACGAGCGGGGTAAAGGACTTC	CASSLTSGVKDF
TRBV7-9	TRBJ1-2	NA	NA	TGTGCCAGCAGCTCATACAGGGCTGGCTACACCTTC	CASSSYRAGYTF
TRBV6-5	TRBJ2-7	NA	TRBD2	TGTGCCAGCAGTTACGACGGTCTGGGAGGGTCCGAGCAGTACTTC	CASSYDGLGGSEQYF
TRBV15	TRBJ1-3	NA	NA	TGTGCCACCAGCAGAGATCGGGGAGGAAACACCATATATTTT	CATSRDRGGNTIYF
TRBV5-1	TRBJ2-7	NA	TRBD1	TGCGCCAGCAGCTCCGGACAGGGTCTCTACGAGCAGTACTTC	CASSSGQGLYEQYF
TRBV6-6	TRBJ1-2	once	NA	TGTGCCAGCAGTAACCCGACAGGCGGCTACACCTTC	CASSNPTGGYTF
TRBV12-3/TRBV12-4	TRBJ2-7	NA	NA	TGTGCCAGCAGGCGACAGAACTACGAGCAGTACTTC	CASRRQNYEQYF
TRBV5-1	TRBJ2-7	NA	TRBD2	TGCGCCAGCAGCCGAGGCGGGACTAGCGGGGGGGCCTTCTACGAGCAGTACTTC	CASSRGGTSGGAFYEQYF
TRBV12-3/TRBV12-4	TRBJ1-5	NA	NA	TGTGCCAGCAGTTCCAAATTTCAGCCCCAGCATTTT	CASSSKFQPQHF
TRBV7-2	TRBJ1-2	NA	NA	TGTGCCAGCAGCCCCGACAGAAACTATGGCTACACCTTC	CASSPDRNYGYTF
TRBV14	TRBJ2-5	NA	TRBD2	TGTGCCAGCAGCCCCATAGCGGGGAGACCGGAGGAGACCCAGTACTTC	CASSPIAGRPEETQYF
TRBV5-6	TRBJ2-2	NA	NA	TGTGCCAGCAGCCTTGACAGGAACACCGGGGAGCTGTTTTTT	CASSLDRNTGELFF
TRBV11-2	TRBJ1-2	NA	NA	TGTGCCAGCAGTTTCAGTCTCGGGTATTATAATGGCTACACCTTC	CASSFSLGYYNGYTF
TRBV23-1	TRBJ2-2	NA	NA	TGCGCCAGCTCCCCGAAGCCACCGAACACCGGGGAGCTGTTTTTT	CASSPKPPNTGELFF
TRBV4-1	TRBJ1-2	once	NA	TGCGCCAGCAGCCGCGGGCTCGCGCCTAACTATGGCTACACCTTC	CASSRGLAPNYGYTF
TRBV4-1	TRBJ1-6	NA	NA	TGCGCCAGCAGCCAAGGTATGGCTCCGAATTCACCCCTCCACTTT	CASSQGMAPNSPLHF
TRBV21-1	TRBJ1-5	NA	NA	TGTGCCAGCAGCAAAGCGCTGGCACAGCCCAAGACCCAGCATTTT	CASSKALAQPKTQHF
TRBV7-9	TRBJ2-7	NA	NA	TGTGCCAGCAGCGGGCTCCCAGTTGACGAGCAGTACTTC	CASSGLPVDEQYF
TRBV10-2	TRBJ2-5	once	TRBD2	TGCGCCAGCATTTACAGCGGGGGGCCAGGGGAGACCCAGTACTTC	CASIYSGGPGETQYF
TRBV5-1	TRBJ2-6	NA	NA	TGCGCCAGCAGCACAGGAGTTTCTGGGGCCAACGTCCTGACTTTC	CASSTGVSGANVLTF
TRBV27	TRBJ2-7	NA	TRBD2	TGTGCCAGCAGTTTATGGGGCGGGGGTAACGAGCAGTACTTC	CASSLWGGGNEQYF
TRBV2	TRBJ2-5	few	TRBD1	TGTGCCAGCACGTCCGACAGGGGCCAAGAGACCCAGTACTTC	CASTSDRGQETQYF